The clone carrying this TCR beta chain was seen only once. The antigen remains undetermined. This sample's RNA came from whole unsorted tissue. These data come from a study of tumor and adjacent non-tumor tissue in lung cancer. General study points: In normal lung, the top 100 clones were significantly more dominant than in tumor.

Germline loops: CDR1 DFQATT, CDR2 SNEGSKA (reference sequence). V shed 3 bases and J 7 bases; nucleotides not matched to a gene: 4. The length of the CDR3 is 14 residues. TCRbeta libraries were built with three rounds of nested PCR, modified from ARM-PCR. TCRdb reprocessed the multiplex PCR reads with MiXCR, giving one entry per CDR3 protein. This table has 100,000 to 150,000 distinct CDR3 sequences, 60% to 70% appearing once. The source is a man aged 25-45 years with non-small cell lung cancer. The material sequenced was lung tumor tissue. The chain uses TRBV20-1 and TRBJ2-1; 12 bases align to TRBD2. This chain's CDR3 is CSASPSGGGNEQFF. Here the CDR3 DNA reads TGCAGTGCTAGCCCTAGCGGGGGGGGGAATGAGCAGTTCTTC.